This T cell receptor beta chain was obtained from a study of CXCR3-negative and CXCR3-positive naive CD8 T cells. Study-wide points: For naive cells, CXCR3-negative and CXCR3-positive subsets had similar TRBV-TRBJ usage; for memory cells, usage differed. Both naive subsets showed comparably high diversity, and memory CD8+ cells showed much lower diversity. TRB CDR3 hydrophobicity was greater in CXCR3-positive naive cells than in CXCR3-negative naive cells.

UMI labels and 5' RACE were used to prepare the TRB cDNA libraries. TCRdb re-called the 5' RACE reads and catalogs CDR3 proteins one per entry, DNA excluded. This repertoire includes 75,000 to 95,000 distinct CDR3 sequences. This CDR3 region has 15 residues. The germline V gene encodes CDR1 MNHNY and CDR2 SVGAGI (reference sequence). Concerning this clonotype itself: No antigen is known for it.

The genes are TRBV6-6 and TRBJ1-2. This receptor was obtained from a human donor in good health. Some clones in this sample may be carry-over from other donors' samples. The specimen was naive CXCR3- CD8+ T cells from blood. Specified subset: CD45RO-CCR7+CD27+CD95- naive CD8+ T cells lacking CXCR3 (TNR3-). CDR3 region: CASSYEEGRNYGHTF.